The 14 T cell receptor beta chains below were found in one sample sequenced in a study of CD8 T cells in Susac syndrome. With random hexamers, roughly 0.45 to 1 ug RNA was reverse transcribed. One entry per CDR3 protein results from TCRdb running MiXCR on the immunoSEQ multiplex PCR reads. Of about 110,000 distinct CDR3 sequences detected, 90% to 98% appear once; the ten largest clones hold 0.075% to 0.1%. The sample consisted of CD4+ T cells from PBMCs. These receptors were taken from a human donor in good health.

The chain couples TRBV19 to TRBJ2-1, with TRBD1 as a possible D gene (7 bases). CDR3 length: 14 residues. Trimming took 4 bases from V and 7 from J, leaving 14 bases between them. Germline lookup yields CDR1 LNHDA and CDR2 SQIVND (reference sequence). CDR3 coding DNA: TGTGCCAGTAGTAGCGGGGACAGTAGAAATGAGCAGTTCTTC. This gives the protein CASSSGDSRNEQFF. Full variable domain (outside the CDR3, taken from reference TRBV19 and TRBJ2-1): DGGITQSPKYLFRKEGQNVTLSCEQNLNHDAMYWYRQDPGQGLRLIYYSQIVNDFQKGDIAEGYSVSREKKESFPLTVTSAQKNPTAFYLCASSSGDSRNEQFFGPGTRLTVL.

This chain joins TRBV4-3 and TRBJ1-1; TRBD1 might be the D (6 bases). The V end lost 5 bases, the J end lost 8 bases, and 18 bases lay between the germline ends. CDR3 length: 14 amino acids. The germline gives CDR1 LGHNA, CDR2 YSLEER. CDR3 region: CASSRNRARPEAFF. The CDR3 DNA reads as TGCGCCAGCAGCAGAAACAGGGCCCGTCCCGAAGCTTTCTTT.

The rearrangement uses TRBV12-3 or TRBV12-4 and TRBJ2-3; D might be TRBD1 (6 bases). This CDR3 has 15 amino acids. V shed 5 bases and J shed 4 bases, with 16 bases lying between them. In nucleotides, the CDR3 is TGTGCCAGCAGTCGCCCGACAGGAAGCGCAGATACGCAGTATTTT. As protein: CASSRPTGSADTQYF.

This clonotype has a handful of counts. CDR3 loop: CASSRGTGELFF. Written as DNA, the CDR3 is TGTGCCAGTAGTAGAGGAACCGGGGAGCTGTTTTTT. The chain combines TRBV19 with TRBJ2-2; D uncertain. Trimming removed 4 bases from V and 5 bases from J, with 5 bases in between. This CDR3 spans 12 amino acids. Germline CDR1 and CDR2: LNHDA and SQIVND (reference sequence).

The CDR3 DNA reads as TGTGCCAGCAGCACGACAGGAGCCTATGGCTACACCTTC. Its translation: CASSTTGAYGYTF. This chain links TRBV28 with TRBJ1-2; D might be TRBD1 (6 bases). CDR3 length equals 13 residues. Germline CDR1 MDHEN, CDR2 SYDVKM. V was cut by 6 bases and J by 4 bases, with 12 bases left in between.

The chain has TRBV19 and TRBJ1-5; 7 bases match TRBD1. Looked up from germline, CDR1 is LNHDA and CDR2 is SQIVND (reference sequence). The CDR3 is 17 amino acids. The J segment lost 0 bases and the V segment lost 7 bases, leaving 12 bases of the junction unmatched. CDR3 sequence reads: CASTRQGAGYSNQPQHF. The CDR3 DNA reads TGTGCCAGTACCAGACAGGGTGCAGGGTATAGCAATCAGCCCCAGCATTTT.

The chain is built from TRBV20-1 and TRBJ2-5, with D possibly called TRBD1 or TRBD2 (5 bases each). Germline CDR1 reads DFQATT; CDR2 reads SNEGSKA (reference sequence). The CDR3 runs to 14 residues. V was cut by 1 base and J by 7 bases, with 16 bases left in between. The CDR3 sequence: CSARVRGLTGTQYF. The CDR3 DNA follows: TGCAGTGCTAGAGTGAGGGGCCTGACGGGGACCCAGTACTTC.

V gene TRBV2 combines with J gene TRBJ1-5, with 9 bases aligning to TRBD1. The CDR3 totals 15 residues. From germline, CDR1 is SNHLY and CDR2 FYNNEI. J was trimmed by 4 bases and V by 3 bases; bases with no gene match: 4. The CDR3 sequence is CASSEAGQGNQPQHF. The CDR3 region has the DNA TGTGCCAGCAGTGAGGCGGGACAGGGTAATCAGCCCCAGCATTTT.

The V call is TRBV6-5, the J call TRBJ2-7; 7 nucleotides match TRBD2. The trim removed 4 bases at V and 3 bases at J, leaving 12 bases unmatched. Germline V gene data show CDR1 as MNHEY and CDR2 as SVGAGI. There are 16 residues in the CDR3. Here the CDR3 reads CASSSPASGRSYEQYF. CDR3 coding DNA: TGTGCCAGCAGTTCCCCTGCTAGCGGACGAAGCTACGAGCAGTACTTC.

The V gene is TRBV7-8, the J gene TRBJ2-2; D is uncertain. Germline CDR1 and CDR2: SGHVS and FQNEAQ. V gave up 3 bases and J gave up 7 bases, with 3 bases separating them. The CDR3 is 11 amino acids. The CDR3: CASSFVGELFF. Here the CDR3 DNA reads TGTGCCAGCAGCTTTGTCGGGGAGCTGTTTTTT.

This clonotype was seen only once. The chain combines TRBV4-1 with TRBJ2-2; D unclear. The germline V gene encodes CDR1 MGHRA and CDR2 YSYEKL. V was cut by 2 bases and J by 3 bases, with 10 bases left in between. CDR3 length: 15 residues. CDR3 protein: CASSQPREDTGELFF. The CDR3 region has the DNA TGCGCCAGCAGCCAACCTCGCGAGGACACCGGGGAGCTGTTTTTT.

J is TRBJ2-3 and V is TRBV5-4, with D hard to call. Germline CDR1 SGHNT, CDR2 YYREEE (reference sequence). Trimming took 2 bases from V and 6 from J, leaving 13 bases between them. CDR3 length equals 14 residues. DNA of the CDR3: TGTGCCAGCAGCTTCGGTTACAGAGAGGATACGCAGTATTTT. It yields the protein CASSFGYREDTQYF.

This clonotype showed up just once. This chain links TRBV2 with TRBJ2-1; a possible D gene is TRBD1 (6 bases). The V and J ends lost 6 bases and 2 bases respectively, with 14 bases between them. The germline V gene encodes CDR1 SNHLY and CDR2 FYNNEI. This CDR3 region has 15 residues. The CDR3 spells CASSANRDTYNEQFF. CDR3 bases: TGTGCCAGCAGCGCGAACCGGGACACCTACAATGAGCAGTTCTTC.

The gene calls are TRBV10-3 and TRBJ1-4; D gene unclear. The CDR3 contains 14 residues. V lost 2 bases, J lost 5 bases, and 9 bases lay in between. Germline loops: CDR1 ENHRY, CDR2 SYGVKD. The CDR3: CAISEGELNEKLFF. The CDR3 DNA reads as TGTGCCATCAGTGAGGGGGAGTTGAATGAAAAACTGTTTTTT.